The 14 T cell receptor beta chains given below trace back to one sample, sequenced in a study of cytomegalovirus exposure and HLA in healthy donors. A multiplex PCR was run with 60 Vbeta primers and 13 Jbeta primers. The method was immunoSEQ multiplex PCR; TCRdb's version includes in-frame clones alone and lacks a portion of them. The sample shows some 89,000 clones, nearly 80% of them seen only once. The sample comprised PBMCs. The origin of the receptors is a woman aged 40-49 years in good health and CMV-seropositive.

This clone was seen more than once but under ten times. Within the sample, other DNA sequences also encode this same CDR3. CDR3: CASSLDDRDTEAFF. The DNA for the CDR3 is TGTGCCAGCAGCTTGGATGACAGGGACACTGAAGCTTTCTTT. The V call is TRBV5-8, the J call TRBJ1-1, with 7 positions matching TRBD1. Trimming took 0 bases from V and 3 from J; bases not matched to a gene: 2. The CDR3 has 14 amino acids. CDR1 and CDR2 from the germline V gene are SGHTS and YDEGEE.

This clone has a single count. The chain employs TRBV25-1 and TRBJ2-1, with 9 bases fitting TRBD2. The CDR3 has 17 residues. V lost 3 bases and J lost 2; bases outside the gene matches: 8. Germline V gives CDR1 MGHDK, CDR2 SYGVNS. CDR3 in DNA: TGTGCCAGCAGTGACCGGGGAGGGACTAGCACCTACAATGAGCAGTTCTTC. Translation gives CASSDRGGTSTYNEQFF. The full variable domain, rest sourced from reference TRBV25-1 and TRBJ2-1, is EADIYQTPRYLVIGTGKKITLECSQTMGHDKMYWYQQDPGMELHLIHYSYGVNSTEKGDLSSESTVSRIRTEHFPLTLESARPSHTSQYLCASSDRGGTSTYNEQFFGPGTRLTVL.

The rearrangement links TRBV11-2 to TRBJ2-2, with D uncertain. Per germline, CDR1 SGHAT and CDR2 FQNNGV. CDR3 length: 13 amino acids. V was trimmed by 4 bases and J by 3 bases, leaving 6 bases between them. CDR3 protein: CASSSQYTGELFF. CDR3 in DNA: TGTGCCAGCAGCTCCCAGTACACCGGGGAGCTGTTTTTT.

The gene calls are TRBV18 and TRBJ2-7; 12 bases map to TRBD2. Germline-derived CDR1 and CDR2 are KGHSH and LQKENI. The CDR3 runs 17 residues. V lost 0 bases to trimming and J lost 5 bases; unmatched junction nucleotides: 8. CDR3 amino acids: CASSPPLGLAGLNEQYF. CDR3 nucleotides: TGTGCCAGCTCACCACCGTTGGGACTAGCGGGCCTGAACGAGCAGTACTTC.

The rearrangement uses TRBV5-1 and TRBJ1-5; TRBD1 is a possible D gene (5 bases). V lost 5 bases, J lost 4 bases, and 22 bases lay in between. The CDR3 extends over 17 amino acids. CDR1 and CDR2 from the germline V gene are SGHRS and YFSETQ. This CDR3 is CASSSLTGTDFNQPQHF. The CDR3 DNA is TGCGCCAGCAGTTCCCTGACCGGGACTGATTTTAATCAGCCCCAGCATTTT.

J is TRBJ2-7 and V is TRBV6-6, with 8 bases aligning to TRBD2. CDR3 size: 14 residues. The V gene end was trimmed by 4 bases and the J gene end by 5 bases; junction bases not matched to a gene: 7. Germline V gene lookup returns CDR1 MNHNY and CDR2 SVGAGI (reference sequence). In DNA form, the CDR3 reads TGTGCCAGCAGTTCCGCGGGGGGTATCGACGAGCAGTACTTC. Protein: CASSSAGGIDEQYF.

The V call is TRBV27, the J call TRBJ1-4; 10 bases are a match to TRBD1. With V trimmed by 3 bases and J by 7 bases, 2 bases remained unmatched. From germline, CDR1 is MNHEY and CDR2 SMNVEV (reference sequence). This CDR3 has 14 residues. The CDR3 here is CASSLTGGGEKLFF. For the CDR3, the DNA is TGTGCCAGCAGTTTGACAGGGGGCGGTGAAAAACTGTTTTTT.

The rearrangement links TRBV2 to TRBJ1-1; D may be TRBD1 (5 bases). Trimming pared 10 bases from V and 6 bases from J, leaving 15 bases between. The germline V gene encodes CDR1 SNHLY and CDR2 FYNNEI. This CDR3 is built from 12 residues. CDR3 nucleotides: TGTGCCACCCTAGGGAAGGGGCCTGAAGCTTTCTTT. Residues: CATLGKGPEAFF. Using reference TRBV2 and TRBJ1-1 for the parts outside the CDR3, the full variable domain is EPEVTQTPSHQVTQMGQEVILRCVPISNHLYFYWYRQILGQKVEFLVSFYNNEISEKSEIFDDQFSVERPDGSNFTLKIRSTKLEDSAMYFCATLGKGPEAFFGQGTRLTVV.

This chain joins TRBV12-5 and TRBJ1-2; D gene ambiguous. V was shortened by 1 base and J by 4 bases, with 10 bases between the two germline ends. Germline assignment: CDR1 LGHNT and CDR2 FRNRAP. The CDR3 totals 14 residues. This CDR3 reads CASGLGLTVYGYTF. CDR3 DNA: TGTGCTAGTGGTTTGGGTCTAACGGTCTATGGCTACACCTTC.

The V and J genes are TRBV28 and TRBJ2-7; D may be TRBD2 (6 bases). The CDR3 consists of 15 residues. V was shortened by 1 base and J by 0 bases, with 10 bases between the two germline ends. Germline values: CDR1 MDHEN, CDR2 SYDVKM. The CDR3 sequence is CASSLLADSSYEQYF. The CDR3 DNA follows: TGTGCCAGCAGTTTATTAGCGGATAGCTCCTACGAGCAGTACTTC.

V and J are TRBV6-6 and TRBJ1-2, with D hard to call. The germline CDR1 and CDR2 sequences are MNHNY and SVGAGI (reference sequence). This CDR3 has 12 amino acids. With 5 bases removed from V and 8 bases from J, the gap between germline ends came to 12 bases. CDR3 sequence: CASSQLESGYTF. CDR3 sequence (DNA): TGTGCCAGCAGTCAACTAGAATCAGGCTACACCTTC.

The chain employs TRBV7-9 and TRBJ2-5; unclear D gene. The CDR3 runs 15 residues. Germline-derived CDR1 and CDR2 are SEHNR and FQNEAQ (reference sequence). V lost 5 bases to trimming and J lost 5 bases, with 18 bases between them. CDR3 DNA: TGTGCCAGCAGCCCCTCGTTTGGAGTGATGGAGACCCAGTACTTC. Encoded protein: CASSPSFGVMETQYF.

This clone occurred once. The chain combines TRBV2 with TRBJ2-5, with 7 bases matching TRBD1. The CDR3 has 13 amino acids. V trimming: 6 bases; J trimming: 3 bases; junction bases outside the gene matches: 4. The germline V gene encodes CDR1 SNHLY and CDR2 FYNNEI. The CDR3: CASSGDSKETQYF. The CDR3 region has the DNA TGTGCCAGCAGCGGGGACAGCAAAGAGACCCAGTACTTC.

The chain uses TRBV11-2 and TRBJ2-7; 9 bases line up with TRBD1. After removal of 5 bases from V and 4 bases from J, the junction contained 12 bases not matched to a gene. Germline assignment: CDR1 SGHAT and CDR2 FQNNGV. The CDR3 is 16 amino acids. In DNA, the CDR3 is TGTGCCAGCAGCACCCGCGGGACAGGGACTGGATACGAGCAGTACTTC. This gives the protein CASSTRGTGTGYEQYF.